This T cell receptor beta chain was found in a study of cytomegalovirus exposure and HLA in healthy donors. In the study overall: HLA-typed donors contributed some 83 million unique TCRs, which were held in an early data release.

Researchers ran the PCR with 60 Vbeta and 13 Jbeta primers. Sequenced by immunoSEQ multiplex PCR; TCRdb stores in-frame clones only, minus some. The data show about 120,000 clones, around 68% seen once. Whole-study findings and limits: Earlier analysis looked at TCR beta V segments, and most were productive about 90% or about 30% of the time. Because they were indistinguishable, some V segments, including TRBV6-2 and TRBV6-3, were excluded. In terms of immune exposure information, only CMV serostatus was available.

On this clone itself: The antigen is undetermined.

This CDR3 is 14 amino acids long. Trimming cost V 3 bases and J 8 bases, with 13 bases left between them. The chain uses TRBV23-1 and TRBJ1-4; D is uncertain. TRBV23-1 is flagged as an ORF with uncertain function. The material sequenced was PBMCs. The source is a man between 35 and 55 years old in good health and CMV-seropositive. The CDR3 DNA sequence: TGCGCCAGCAGTCAGAAAGGATCGGGGGAAAAACTGTTTTTT. Translating it yields CASSQKGSGEKLFF.